Following are 30 T cell receptor beta chains from one sample sequenced in a study of cytomegalovirus exposure and HLA in healthy donors. 13 Jbeta primers and 60 Vbeta primers were used for the PCR. Clones were sequenced by immunoSEQ multiplex PCR, and TCRdb holds only the in-frame ones, with some missing. The repertoire holds about 140,000 clones, with about 75% as singletons. The sample was PBMCs. The receptor source for this set is a woman under 40 in good health and CMV-seronegative.

This clone turned up a few times. The V and J genes are TRBV28 and TRBJ1-1; D gene uncertain. In germline, CDR1 is MDHEN, CDR2 SYDVKM. The CDR3 loop spans 12 amino acids. Trimming cost V 2 bases and J 11 bases, with 12 bases left between them. The CDR3 protein is CASSLTRGWAFF. CDR3 bases: TGTGCCAGCAGTTTAACCAGAGGTTGGGCTTTCTTT.

The CDR3 nucleotides are TGCGCCAGCAGCAGGGGGCGCGAGCAGTACGTC. Translation gives CASSRGREQYV. The chain uses TRBV23-1 and TRBJ2-7; 8 bases match TRBD1. TRBV23-1 is assigned to the ORF class and has an uncertain function. This CDR3 comprises 11 residues. V trimming: 6 bases; J trimming: 6 bases; junction bases outside the gene matches: 1.

This chain links TRBV7-2 with TRBJ2-1; maybe TRBD1 (5 bases). Germline V CDR1 and CDR2: SGHTA, FQGNSA. V dropped 5 bases and J dropped 6 bases, with 17 bases sitting between them. The length of the CDR3 is 15 residues. The CDR3 region has the DNA TGTGCCAGCAGCCGACAGACTCGTAGGGGCAATGAGCAGTTCTTC. Its translation is CASSRQTRRGNEQFF.

The table lists this clone with a count of one. V is TRBV18 and J is TRBJ2-3; D is perhaps TRBD2 (7 bases). From germline, CDR1 is KGHSH and CDR2 LQKENI. The CDR3 has 14 residues. Trimming shortened V by 6 bases and J by 4 bases, and 14 bases separated the two germline ends. DNA of the CDR3: TGTGCCAGCTCGACCACAGGGAGGGCAGATACGCAGTATTTT. As protein: CASSTTGRADTQYF.

The chain employs TRBV21-1 and TRBJ1-4; TRBD1 is the table's D call and was not checked against the DNA. TRBV21-1 is tagged as a pseudogene. There are 18 residues in the CDR3. The CDR3 DNA is TGTGCCAGCAGCTCCCTGAACAGGGGCTCTGCAACTAATGAAAAACTGTTTTTT. Amino acids: CASSSLNRGSATNEKLFF.

There are a few counts of this clone. This chain joins TRBV27 and TRBJ2-7; 7 bases align to TRBD2. Trimming cost V 3 bases and J 3 bases; bases outside gene matches: 8. In germline, CDR1 is MNHEY, CDR2 SMNVEV (reference sequence). The length of the CDR3 is 15 residues. The CDR3 loop reads CASSFGSSGIYEQYF. The CDR3 DNA sequence: TGTGCCAGCAGTTTTGGGTCTAGCGGTATCTACGAGCAGTACTTC.

The chain links TRBV4-2 to TRBJ2-3; TRBD2 matches 10 bases. This CDR3 is built from 17 residues. Trimming cost V 0 bases and J 4 bases; bases outside gene matches: 7. Germline CDR1 LGHNA, CDR2 YNFKEQ. CDR3 region: CASSQDVLAGVSDTQYF. DNA for the CDR3: TGTGCCAGCAGCCAAGATGTGCTAGCGGGAGTTTCAGATACGCAGTATTTT.

V usage is TRBV27 and J usage is TRBJ2-2; the D gene is possibly TRBD2 (6 bases). Between the trimmed V and J ends, which lost 0 bases and 3 bases, there was a span of 8 bases. The CDR3 loop spans 15 amino acids. Germline lookup yields CDR1 MNHEY and CDR2 SMNVEV (reference sequence). CDR3 region: CASSLSSGYTGELFF. Written as DNA, the CDR3 is TGTGCCAGCAGTTTATCGAGCGGGTACACCGGGGAGCTGTTTTTT.

This chain links TRBV6-1 with TRBJ2-5; weak D call: TRBD2 (5 bases). The J call is in doubt because the DNA end fits TRBJ2-7 better. CDR1 and CDR2 from the germline V gene are MNHNS and SASEGT. The CDR3 sequence is 13 residues long. The CDR3 DNA sequence: TGTGCCAGCAGTAGGACTCGGGACTACGAGCAGTACTTC. This sequence encodes CASSRTRDYEQYF.

The chain carries TRBV6-5 and TRBJ2-1, with 7 nucleotides matching TRBD1. Germline V lookup: CDR1 MNHEY, CDR2 SVGAGI. After removal of 6 bases from V and 9 bases from J, the junction contained 2 bases not matched to a gene. CDR3 size: 11 residues. CDR3 amino acids: CASSRGSEQFF. The CDR3 nucleotides are TGTGCCAGCAGCAGGGGGAGTGAGCAGTTCTTC.

V and J are TRBV5-1 and TRBJ2-3, with D maybe TRBD2 (5 bases). The CDR3 contains 14 residues. V was shortened by 2 bases and J by 3 bases, with 10 bases between the two germline ends. From germline, CDR1 is SGHRS and CDR2 YFSETQ. In DNA form, the CDR3 reads TGCGCCAGCAGCTTCGGACTTCAAACAGATACGCAGTATTTT. It yields the protein CASSFGLQTDTQYF.

V usage is TRBV5-1 and J usage is TRBJ2-3; 15 bases agree with TRBD2. Unmatched junction bases numbered 7, after V lost 3 bases and J lost 8 bases. Germline V gene data show CDR1 as SGHRS and CDR2 as YFSETQ. The CDR3 is 16 residues long. CDR3 nucleotide sequence: TGCGCCAGCAGCTCAGGACTAGCGGGAGGGCAAAGTACGCAGTATTTT. It specifies CASSSGLAGGQSTQYF.

Here the CDR3 DNA reads TGTGCCAGCCGAGGACTAGCGGGGGAGGCCGGGGAGCTGTTTTTT. This sequence encodes CASRGLAGEAGELFF. The V and J genes are TRBV6-1 and TRBJ2-2; TRBD2 matches 13 bases. CDR3 length equals 15 residues. Germline CDR1 MNHNS, CDR2 SASEGT. V trimming: 8 bases; J trimming: 6 bases; junction bases outside the gene matches: 6.

The chain employs TRBV30 and TRBJ1-1; D possibly corresponds to TRBD1 (5 bases). There are 15 residues in the CDR3. Germline-derived CDR1 and CDR2 are GTSNPN and SVGIG (reference sequence). V was cut by 4 bases and J by 1 base, with 16 bases left in between. The CDR3 sequence is CAWTVIPTANTEAFF. In nucleotides, the CDR3 is TGTGCCTGGACCGTAATTCCGACAGCGAACACTGAAGCTTTCTTT. Based on the CDR3 plus reference TRBV30 and TRBJ1-1, the full variable domain is SQTIHQWPATLVQPVGSPLSLECTVEGTSNPNLYWYRQAAGRGLQLLFYSVGIGQISSEVPQNLSASRPQDRQFILSSKKLLLSDSGFYLCAWTVIPTANTEAFFGQGTRLTVV.

In its sample, this clone was seen once. The J gene is TRBJ2-5, the V gene TRBV7-6; perhaps TRBD2 as D (6 bases). The CDR3 covers 16 residues. Between the trimmed V and J ends, which lost 4 bases and 4 bases, there was a span of 19 bases. Germline V CDR1 and CDR2: SGHVS, FNYEAQ. For the CDR3, the DNA is TGTGCCAGCAGCTCCATTAGGGGCGGGGCTACAGAGACCCAGTACTTC. This codes for CASSSIRGGATETQYF.

The chain employs TRBV28 and TRBJ2-1; 9 positions match TRBD1. Per the germline V gene, CDR1 is MDHEN and CDR2 is SYDVKM. There are 14 residues in the CDR3. With 5 bases clipped from V and 4 bases from J, the junction kept 3 bases outside the gene matches. The CDR3: CASSGTGNYNEQFF. The CDR3 DNA reads as TGTGCCAGCAGTGGGACAGGGAATTACAATGAGCAGTTCTTC.

V usage is TRBV28 and J usage is TRBJ2-7; 11 bases are shared with TRBD2. The V segment lost 3 bases and the J segment 2 bases; nucleotides outside the gene matches: 3. Germline V gene lookup returns CDR1 MDHEN and CDR2 SYDVKM. CDR3 length equals 15 residues. Here the CDR3 DNA reads TGTGCCAGCAGTTTCGGGACTAGCGGTCCCTACGAGCAGTACTTC. Amino acids: CASSFGTSGPYEQYF.

J is TRBJ1-3 and V is TRBV2, with TRBD1 matching over 7 bases. Germline V gene sequence: CDR1 SNHLY, CDR2 FYNNEI. The CDR3 is made up of 14 amino acids. Trimming cost V 6 bases and J 4 bases; bases outside gene matches: 6. The chain's CDR3 is CASRTRQGGNTIYF. Written as DNA, the CDR3 is TGTGCCAGCAGGACGAGACAGGGCGGAAACACCATATATTTT. The full variable domain, completed using reference TRBV2 and TRBJ1-3, is EPEVTQTPSHQVTQMGQEVILRCVPISNHLYFYWYRQILGQKVEFLVSFYNNEISEKSEIFDDQFSVERPDGSNFTLKIRSTKLEDSAMYFCASRTRQGGNTIYFGEGSWLTVV.

The rearrangement links TRBV18 to TRBJ2-1; 8 nucleotides line up with TRBD1. This CDR3 has 15 residues. Germline V gene sequence: CDR1 KGHSH, CDR2 LQKENI. The junction had 2 bases not matched to a gene; V was cut back by 3 bases and J by 1 base. The DNA for the CDR3 is TGTGCCAGCTCACCGGGACAGGCTTCCTACAATGAGCAGTTCTTC. As protein: CASSPGQASYNEQFF.

The chain is built from TRBV6-5 and TRBJ2-1; perhaps TRBD2 as D (6 bases). This CDR3 has 14 amino acids. Germline V gene sequence: CDR1 MNHEY, CDR2 SVGAGI. V was trimmed by 0 bases and J by 4 bases, leaving 7 bases between them. CDR3 in DNA: TGTGCCAGCAGTTACTCGGCGGGGTACAATGAGCAGTTCTTC. Translated: CASSYSAGYNEQFF.

The table lists this clone with a few counts. At one boundary the junction diverges from the germline segment, which might be a read error. The genes are TRBV4-1 and TRBJ1-6; the D gene is possibly TRBD1 (6 bases). CDR3 length: 15 residues. CDR1 and CDR2 from the germline V gene are MGHRA and YSYEKL. The CDR3 is CASSQGVQGNSPLHF. The DNA for the CDR3 is TGTGCCAGCAGCCAAGGGGTACAGGGAAATTCACCCCTCCACTTT.

The rearrangement uses TRBV18 and TRBJ2-7, with D perhaps matching TRBD1 (6 bases). Germline values: CDR1 KGHSH, CDR2 LQKENI. V gave up 1 base and J gave up 2 bases, with 6 bases separating them. The CDR3 consists of 13 residues. The CDR3 loop reads CASSPRQAYEQYV. CDR3 nucleotide sequence: TGTGCCAGCTCACCACGACAGGCCTACGAGCAGTACGTC.

This chain connects TRBV10-3 to TRBJ2-7; D might be TRBD1 (6 bases). CDR3 length: 14 residues. Germline values: CDR1 ENHRY, CDR2 SYGVKD. V shed 5 bases and J shed 5 bases, with 16 bases lying between them. The DNA for the CDR3 is TGTGCCATCAGTACCCGCCGCAGGGGCGACGAGCAGTACTTC. It codes for CAISTRRRGDEQYF.

The rearrangement links TRBV28 to TRBJ2-5, with 13 nucleotides matching TRBD2. With V trimmed by 2 bases and J by 3 bases, 3 bases remained unmatched. CDR3 length: 16 amino acids. Germline CDR1 and CDR2: MDHEN and SYDVKM. The CDR3 here is CASSLRLAGGKETQYF. The CDR3 DNA is TGTGCCAGCAGTTTACGACTAGCGGGGGGCAAAGAGACCCAGTACTTC. Full variable domain (rest looked up from reference TRBV28 and TRBJ2-5): DVKVTQSSRYLVKRTGEKVFLECVQDMDHENMFWYRQDPGLGLRLIYFSYDVKMKEKGDIPEGYSVSREKKERFSLILESASTNQTSMYLCASSLRLAGGKETQYFGPGTRLLVL.

The rearrangement joins TRBV2 to TRBJ2-5, with a weak D call TRBD1 (6 bases). Per the germline V gene, CDR1 is SNHLY and CDR2 is FYNNEI. V was trimmed by 7 bases and J by 1 base, leaving 13 bases between them. The CDR3 extends over 14 amino acids. For the CDR3, the DNA is TGTGCCAGCACGCCCCTAGGGGGCCAAGAGACCCAGTACTTC. Its protein is CASTPLGGQETQYF.

The V gene is TRBV6-1, the J gene TRBJ1-2; maybe TRBD1 (5 bases). V gave up 2 bases and J gave up 4 bases, with 14 bases separating them. The germline V gene has CDR1 MNHNS and CDR2 SASEGT. This CDR3 contains 15 residues. The CDR3 is CASSETTYTGYGYTF. DNA for the CDR3: TGTGCCAGCAGTGAAACAACCTACACAGGCTATGGCTACACCTTC.

This chain uses TRBV7-9 with TRBJ1-1; possible D gene TRBD1, 5 bases. CDR1 SEHNR and CDR2 FQNEAQ come from the germline V gene (reference sequence). The V end was cut by 4 bases, the J end by 4 bases, with 13 bases between. This CDR3 has 14 residues. This CDR3 is CASSSNRRGTEAFF. Written as DNA, the CDR3 is TGTGCCAGCAGCTCGAACCGGAGGGGCACTGAAGCTTTCTTT. The entire variable domain, with the rest obtained from reference TRBV7-9 and TRBJ1-1, is as follows: DTGVSQNPRHKITKRGQNVTFRCDPISEHNRLYWYRQTLGQGPEFLTYFQNEAQLEKSRLLSDRFSAERPKGSFSTLEIQRTEQGDSAMYLCASSSNRRGTEAFFGQGTRLTVV.

This clone turned up a few times. V gene TRBV5-6 combines with J gene TRBJ1-1, with a weak D call TRBD1 (6 bases). The CDR3 extends over 15 amino acids. CDR1 and CDR2 (germline): SGHDT, YYEEEE. The V gene lost 2 bases and the J gene lost 0 bases, with 11 bases spanning the gap. The CDR3 bases are TGTGCCAGCAGCTTCCAGGGGACGTTGAACACTGAAGCTTTCTTT. This gives the protein CASSFQGTLNTEAFF.

This CDR3 is CASSSWGGQGETQYF. In nucleotides, the CDR3 is TGTGCCAGCAGCTCCTGGGGCGGACAGGGGGAGACCCAGTACTTC. This chain links TRBV5-8 with TRBJ2-5; 9 nucleotides agree with TRBD1. The CDR3 extends over 15 amino acids. Germline trimming cut 3 bases from V and 5 bases from J; bases unmatched to any gene: 8. CDR1 is SGHTS, CDR2 YDEGEE, per germline.

A note on this clone: At one boundary the junction diverges from the germline segment, which might be a read error. V is TRBV7-9 and J is TRBJ1-6; the D is unclear. This CDR3 has 10 residues. From germline, CDR1 is SEHNR and CDR2 FQNEAQ (reference sequence). CDR3 coding DNA: TGTTCCAGCAGCCTCTTCCCCCTCCACTTT. This codes for CSSSLFPLHF.